These T cell receptor beta chains were read from a single sample in a study of glioma-infiltrating T cells. TCRdb re-called the multiplex PCR reads through MiXCR, storing one row per CDR3 protein. The sample has 95,000 to 150,000 distinct CDR3 sequences, about 23% seen once. The specimen sequenced was glioma tissue, nonneoplastic brain tissue, or PBMCs (not recorded which). The receptor set was obtained from a human donor with low-grade glioma or glioblastoma, undergoing nonglioma brain surgery, or in good health (not recorded which). CDR3s include the opening cysteine and the closing phenylalanine or tryptophan. The D gene is left open where the match is weak. Expanded clones are given a class, and other clones once, few, many or no size at all.

>.|TRBD1|TRBV7-9|TRBJ2-5
CASSLTRDRETQYF
TGTGCCAGCAGTCTGACCCGGGACAGAGAGACCCAGTACTTC
>.|.|TRBV4-3|TRBJ2-5
CASSQDITQETQYF
TGCGCCAGCAGCCAAGATATTACGCAAGAGACCCAGTACTTC
>many|TRBD1|TRBV20-1|TRBJ2-7
CSARIPGQGYEQYF
TGCAGTGCTAGAATCCCGGGACAGGGCTACGAGCAGTACTTC
>few|.|TRBV12-3/TRBV12-4|TRBJ1-1
CASSFTDTEAFF
TGTGCCAGCAGTTTTACCGACACTGAAGCTTTCTTT
>many|TRBD1|TRBV11-1|TRBJ2-7
CASSNRDRGGEQYF
TGTGCCAGCAGCAACCGGGACAGGGGGGGCGAGCAGTACTTC
>many|.|TRBV2|TRBJ2-3
CASTARPTDTQYF
TGTGCCAGCACCGCTCGCCCCACAGATACGCAGTATTTT
>many|.|TRBV6-2/TRBV6-3|TRBJ2-2
CASSYLQNTGELFF
TGTGCCAGCAGTTACCTACAAAACACCGGGGAGCTGTTTTTT
>many|.|TRBV7-6|TRBJ2-2
CASSLRAGELFF
TGTGCCAGCAGCTTACGGGCCGGGGAGCTGTTTTTT
>many|.|TRBV10-3|TRBJ1-1
CAISESYQAFF
TGTGCCATCAGTGAGTCTTATCAAGCTTTCTTT
>many|TRBD1|TRBV6-1|TRBJ1-2
CASRSTGGSGYGYTF
TGTGCCAGCAGATCTACAGGGGGCTCAGGCTATGGCTACACCTTC
>medium-sized|.|TRBV4-2|TRBJ2-6
CASSPYGSGANVLTF
TGTGCCAGCAGCCCCTACGGCTCTGGGGCCAACGTCCTGACTTTC
>many|TRBD1|TRBV4-1|TRBJ2-7
CASSQGGTGGMIHEQYF
TGCGCCAGCAGCCAAGGGGGGACAGGGGGCATGATCCACGAGCAGTACTTC
>few|TRBD1|TRBV5-4|TRBJ2-7
CASSLTGGGSEQYF
TGTGCCAGCAGCTTAACAGGGGGCGGATCCGAGCAGTACTTC
>.|.|TRBV30|TRBJ2-5
CAWSKGTQETQYF
TGTGCCTGGAGTAAGGGGACCCAAGAGACCCAGTACTTC
>many|TRBD1|TRBV3-1|TRBJ1-1
CASSPRDRGNTEAFF
TGTGCCAGCAGCCCCCGGGACAGGGGGAACACTGAAGCTTTCTTT
>.|.|TRBV19|TRBJ1-5
CASSSPGLPTRPQHF
TGTGCCAGTAGTTCCCCGGGACTCCCAACACGGCCCCAGCATTTT
>few|.|TRBV9|TRBJ1-5
CASSVGGNSNQPQHF
TGTGCCAGCAGCGTAGGAGGTAATAGCAATCAGCCCCAGCATTTT
>many|TRBD1|TRBV29-1|TRBJ2-3
CNVGDRGYTDTQYF
TGCAACGTTGGAGACAGGGGGTACACGGATACGCAGTATTTT
>.|.|TRBV29-1|TRBJ2-7
CGVEGFSYEQYF
TGCGGCGTTGAGGGGTTCTCCTACGAGCAGTACTTC
>many|.|TRBV4-3|TRBJ2-3
CASSQDPVVSTDTQYF
TGCGCCAGCAGCCAAGATCCAGTCGTTAGCACAGATACGCAGTATTTT
>many|.|TRBV20-1|TRBJ1-1
CSAFPGLVTEAFF
TGCAGTGCTTTTCCAGGGTTGGTGACTGAAGCTTTCTTT
>many|.|TRBV29-1|TRBJ1-1
CSWKAPNTEAFF
TGCAGCTGGAAGGCCCCGAACACTGAAGCTTTCTTT
>few|TRBD2|TRBV14|TRBJ2-2
CASSQVGSGSNTRELFF
TGTGCCAGCAGCCAAGTAGGGAGCGGGAGTAACACCAGGGAGCTGTTTTTT
>many|.|TRBV7-9|TRBJ2-1
CASSLVVSAGHYNEQFF
TGTGCCAGCAGCTTAGTGGTCAGCGCCGGCCACTACAATGAGCAGTTCTTC
>few|.|TRBV3-1|TRBJ1-4
CASSFQGNNEKLFF
TGTGCCAGCAGCTTCCAGGGAAACAATGAAAAACTGTTTTTT
>many|.|TRBV3-1|TRBJ1-1
CASSQVGGRGAFF
TGTGCCAGCAGCCAAGTTGGGGGGCGCGGAGCTTTCTTT
>once|.|TRBV5-1|TRBJ1-1
CASSRRDPPGTEAFF
TGCGCCAGCAGCCGACGGGACCCACCGGGCACTGAAGCTTTCTTT
>.|.|TRBV12-5|TRBJ2-2
CASGHIRTVNTGELFF
TGTGCTAGTGGCCATATCCGGACAGTCAACACCGGGGAGCTGTTTTTT
>many|TRBD2|TRBV6-1|TRBJ2-7
CASILAAASYEQYF
TGTGCCAGCATACTAGCGGCCGCTTCCTACGAGCAGTACTTC
>.|.|TRBV4-1|TRBJ2-6
CASSQAGGTGANVLTF
TGCGCCAGCAGCCAAGCTGGGGGAACTGGGGCCAACGTCCTGACTTTC
>.|.|TRBV7-3|TRBJ1-2
CASSPDSNYGYTF
TGTGCCAGCAGCCCGGACAGTAACTATGGCTACACCTTC
>many|.|TRBV6-1|TRBJ1-2
CASSEYRADGYTF
TGTGCCAGCAGTGAATACAGGGCGGATGGCTACACCTTC
>many|TRBD2|TRBV19|TRBJ2-3
CASKAGSEREDTQYF
TGTGCCAGTAAGGCGGGGAGCGAGCGGGAGGATACGCAGTATTTT
>.|TRBD2|TRBV6-2/TRBV6-3|TRBJ2-1
CSSSYLAGAPNEQFF
TGTTCCAGCAGTTATCTGGCGGGAGCCCCCAATGAGCAGTTCTTC
>many|.|TRBV2|TRBJ1-6
CASTTQGAYNSPLHF
TGTGCCAGCACAACCCAGGGCGCCTATAATTCACCCCTCCACTTT
>many|.|TRBV28|TRBJ1-2
CASSYGQTNYGYTF
TGTGCCAGCAGCTATGGACAGACTAACTATGGCTACACCTTC
>many|TRBD1|TRBV20-1|TRBJ1-2
CSATGGTYGYTF
TGCAGTGCCACAGGGGGCACCTATGGCTACACCTTC
>many|.|TRBV7-2|TRBJ2-2
CASSGTLNTGELFF
TGTGCCAGCAGCGGGACGTTGAACACCGGGGAGCTGTTTTTT
>many|TRBD2|TRBV7-9|TRBJ2-7
CASSSTSGLYEQYF
TGTGCCAGCAGCTCGACTAGCGGGTTATACGAGCAGTACTTC
>many|.|TRBV7-8|TRBJ2-7
CASSFGRLKSYEQYF
TGTGCCAGCAGCTTTGGCAGGTTGAAATCCTACGAGCAGTACTTC
>.|TRBD2|TRBV7-3|TRBJ2-7
CASSSFPGLAGWLQYF
TGTGCCAGCAGTTCCTTTCCGGGACTAGCGGGATGGTTGCAGTACTTC